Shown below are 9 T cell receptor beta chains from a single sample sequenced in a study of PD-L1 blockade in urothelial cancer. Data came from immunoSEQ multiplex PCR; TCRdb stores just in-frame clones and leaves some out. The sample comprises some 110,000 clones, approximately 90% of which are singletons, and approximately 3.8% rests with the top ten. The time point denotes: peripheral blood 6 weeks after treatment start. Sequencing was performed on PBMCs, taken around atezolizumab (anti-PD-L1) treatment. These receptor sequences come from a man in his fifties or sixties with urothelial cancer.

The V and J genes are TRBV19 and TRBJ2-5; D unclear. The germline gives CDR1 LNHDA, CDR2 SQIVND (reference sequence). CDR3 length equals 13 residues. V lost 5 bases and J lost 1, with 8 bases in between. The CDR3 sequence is CASSLGSQETQYF. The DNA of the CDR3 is TGTGCCAGTAGTCTCGGTTCCCAAGAGACCCAGTACTTC.

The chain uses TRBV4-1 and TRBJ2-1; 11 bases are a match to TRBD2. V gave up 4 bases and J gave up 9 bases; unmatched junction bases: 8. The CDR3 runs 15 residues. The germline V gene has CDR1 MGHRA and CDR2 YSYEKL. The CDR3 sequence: CASSLNEGLAAEQFF. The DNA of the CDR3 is TGCGCCAGCAGCCTAAATGAGGGACTAGCGGCTGAGCAGTTCTTC.

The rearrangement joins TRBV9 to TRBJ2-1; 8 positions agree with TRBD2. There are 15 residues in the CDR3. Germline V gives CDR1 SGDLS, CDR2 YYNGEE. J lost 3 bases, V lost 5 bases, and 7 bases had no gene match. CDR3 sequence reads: CASSAGAGDYNEQFF. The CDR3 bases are TGTGCCAGCAGTGCCGGAGCGGGAGACTACAATGAGCAGTTCTTC.

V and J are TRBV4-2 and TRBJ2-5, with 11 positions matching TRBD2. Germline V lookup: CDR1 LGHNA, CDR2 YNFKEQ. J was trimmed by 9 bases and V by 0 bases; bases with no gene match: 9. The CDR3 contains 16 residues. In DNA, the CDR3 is TGTGCCAGCAGCCAAGAGACTAGCGGGACGCTGGGGGCCCAGTACTTC. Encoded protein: CASSQETSGTLGAQYF.

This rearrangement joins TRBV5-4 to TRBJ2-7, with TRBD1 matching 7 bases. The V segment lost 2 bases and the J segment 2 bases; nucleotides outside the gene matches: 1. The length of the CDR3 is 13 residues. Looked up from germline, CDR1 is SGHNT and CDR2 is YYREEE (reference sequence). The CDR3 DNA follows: TGTGCCAGCAGCTTTCAGGGGGCCTACGAGCAGTACTTC. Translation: CASSFQGAYEQYF.

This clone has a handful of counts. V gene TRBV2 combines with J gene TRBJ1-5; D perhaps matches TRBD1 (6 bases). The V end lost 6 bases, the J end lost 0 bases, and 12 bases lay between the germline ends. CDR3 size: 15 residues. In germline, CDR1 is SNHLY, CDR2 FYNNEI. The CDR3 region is CASRNTGNSNQPQHF. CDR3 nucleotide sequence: TGTGCCAGCAGAAATACAGGGAATAGCAATCAGCCCCAGCATTTT.

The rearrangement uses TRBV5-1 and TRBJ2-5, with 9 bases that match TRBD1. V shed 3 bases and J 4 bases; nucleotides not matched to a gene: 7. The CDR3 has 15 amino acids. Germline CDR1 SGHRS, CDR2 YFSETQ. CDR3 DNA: TGCGCCAGCAGCTCTACGGGACAGGGTGGAGAGACCCAGTACTTC. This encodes CASSSTGQGGETQYF. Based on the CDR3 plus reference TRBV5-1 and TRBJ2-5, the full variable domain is KAGVTQTPRYLIKTRGQQVTLSCSPISGHRSVSWYQQTPGQGLQFLFEYFSETQRNKGNFPGRFSGRQFSNSRSEMNVSTLELGDSALYLCASSSTGQGGETQYFGPGTRLLVL.

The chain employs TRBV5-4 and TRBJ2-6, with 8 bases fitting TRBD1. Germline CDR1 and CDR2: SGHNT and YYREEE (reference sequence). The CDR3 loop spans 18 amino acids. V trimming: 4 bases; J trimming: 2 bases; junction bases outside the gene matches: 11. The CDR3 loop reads CASSQFNQGAAGANVLTF. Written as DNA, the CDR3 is TGTGCCAGCAGCCAATTTAATCAGGGGGCGGCTGGGGCCAACGTCCTGACTTTC.

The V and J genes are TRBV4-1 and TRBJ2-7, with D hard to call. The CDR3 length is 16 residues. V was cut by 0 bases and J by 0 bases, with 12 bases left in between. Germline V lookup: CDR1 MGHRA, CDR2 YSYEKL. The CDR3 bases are TGCGCCAGCAGCCAAGAATGGTCCTATTACTCCTACGAGCAGTACTTC. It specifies CASSQEWSYYSYEQYF.